This T cell receptor (beta chain) was obtained from a study of T cells in women clearing cervical HPV infection. Sequenced by immunoSEQ multiplex PCR; TCRdb stores in-frame clones only, minus some. This sample's table has 25,000 to 35,000 clones. From germline, CDR1 is SGHAT and CDR2 FQNNGV. Trimming shortened V by 0 bases and J by 6 bases, and 5 bases separated the two germline ends. The CDR3 consists of 12 residues. Concerning this clone itself: From the germline J gene comes the end of the CDR3, since the read stops 3 residues before it.

V and J are TRBV11-2 and TRBJ1-2; no definite D call. The TCR originated in a woman between 18 and 70 years old with a cervical HPV16 infection that either progressed to CIN3+ or cleared (not recorded which). Sequencing used blood buffy coat. The CDR3 sequence is CASSLEGDGYTF. CDR3 bases read: TGTGCCAGCAGCTTAGAGGGCGATGGC.